Below, 17 T cell receptor beta chains from the same sample are listed, as sequenced in a study of blood T cell repertoires in COVID-19 (dated by TCRdb to 2019 to 2021). Library construction relied on the immunoSEQ multiplex PCR assay. TCRdb provides this immuneACCESS table in a form limited to in-frame rearrangements. Some clones are lacking; in checked studies, under half of them reflect an unresolved V gene, and why the rest are absent is not known. The sample yields approximately 250,000 clones; about 88% were counted once. The ten most abundant clones make up roughly 13% of the sample. Sample: peripheral blood. The receptors originated from a woman in her 70s with COVID-19, enrolled during active disease.

V usage is TRBV28 and J usage is TRBJ1-1; 9 nucleotides line up with TRBD1. Per germline, CDR1 MDHEN and CDR2 SYDVKM. The length of the CDR3 is 12 residues. J lost 11 bases, V lost 3 bases, and 4 bases had no gene match. The CDR3 DNA sequence: TGTGCCAGCAGTTTGGGGACAGGGATTGCTTTCTTT. This sequence encodes CASSLGTGIAFF.

The V gene is TRBV5-6, the J gene TRBJ1-4; weak D call: TRBD1 (6 bases). In germline, CDR1 is SGHDT, CDR2 YYEEEE. The CDR3 is made up of 17 amino acids. The germline V and J ends were trimmed by 4 bases and 0 bases, with 16 bases remaining between them. The chain's CDR3 is CASSLRDNYATNEKLFF. Here the CDR3 DNA reads TGTGCCAGCAGCCTCCGGGACAATTATGCAACTAATGAAAAACTGTTTTTT.

In the case of this clone: The junction and the germline gene differ at one end; a read error may be behind it. CDR3 residues: CAGSTGQGAYEQYF. The CDR3 DNA sequence: TGTGCCGGCAGTACTGGACAGGGAGCCTACGAGCAGTACTTC. The rearrangement links TRBV28 to TRBJ2-7, with 8 bases fitting TRBD1. CDR3 length: 14 residues. In germline, CDR1 is MDHEN, CDR2 SYDVKM.

This clone was observed a handful of times. The chain couples TRBV4-2 to TRBJ2-5; 7 bases align to TRBD1. CDR3 length: 15 residues. The germline gives CDR1 LGHNA, CDR2 YNFKEQ. V was pared by 1 base and J by 5 bases, with 7 bases of the junction left unmatched. Here the CDR3 reads CASSQAPVRGETQYF. As DNA, the CDR3 is TGTGCCAGCAGCCAAGCCCCCGTCAGGGGGGAGACCCAGTACTTC.

The rearrangement joins TRBV7-9 to TRBJ1-2; D is possibly TRBD1 (5 bases). This CDR3 is built from 13 residues. Germline V gene lookup returns CDR1 SEHNR and CDR2 FQNEAQ (reference sequence). V was shortened by 1 base and J by 6 bases, with 9 bases between the two germline ends. In nucleotides, the CDR3 is TGTGCCAGCAGCTTAGTCGGGGGTAATGGCTACACCTTC. Translating it yields CASSLVGGNGYTF.

This chain uses TRBV7-8 with TRBJ2-1; 10 positions agree with TRBD1. J lost 8 bases, V lost 5 bases, and 3 bases had no gene match. This CDR3 region has 13 residues. The germline CDR1 and CDR2 sequences are SGHVS and FQNEAQ. CDR3 sequence: CASSPDRGHEQFF. CDR3 DNA sequence: TGTGCCAGCAGCCCTGACAGGGGGCATGAGCAGTTCTTC.

V usage is TRBV30 and J usage is TRBJ1-3; TRBD1 matches at 8 bases. The CDR3 sequence is 14 residues long. Germline CDR1 GTSNPN, CDR2 SVGIG (reference sequence). J gave up 3 bases and V 3 bases, and 4 bases lay outside the gene matches. The CDR3 DNA reads TGTGCCTGGAGACCCGGACAGGGTGGAAACACCATATATTTT. Its protein is CAWRPGQGGNTIYF.

The chain combines TRBV24-1 with TRBJ1-3; D possibly corresponds to TRBD1 (6 bases). From germline, CDR1 is KGHDR and CDR2 SFDVKD. This CDR3 has 13 amino acids. Between the trimmed V and J ends, which lost 7 bases and 2 bases, there was a span of 8 bases. The chain's CDR3 is CATRGAAGNTIYF. As DNA, the CDR3 is TGTGCCACCAGGGGGGCAGCTGGAAACACCATATATTTT.

This clone was counted between two and nine times. This chain joins TRBV4-3 and TRBJ1-1; D uncertain. CDR3 length: 15 residues. V dropped 0 bases and J dropped 0 bases, with 8 bases sitting between them. Looked up from germline, CDR1 is LGHNA and CDR2 is YSLEER. The CDR3 region is CASSQDPDLNTEAFF. The CDR3 coding sequence is TGCGCCAGCAGCCAAGATCCAGATCTGAACACTGAAGCTTTCTTT.

The chain recombines TRBV10-3 with TRBJ2-1, with 7 bases fitting TRBD2. CDR1 is ENHRY, CDR2 SYGVKD, per germline. CDR3 length: 13 residues. The V and J ends lost 4 bases and 8 bases, in that order; junction bases with no gene match: 5. CDR3 sequence: CAISGGGQHEQFF. The CDR3 DNA reads as TGTGCCATCAGTGGGGGAGGGCAACATGAGCAGTTCTTC.

This clone is a singleton in its sample. The rearrangement uses TRBV24-1 and TRBJ2-5, with 14 bases fitting TRBD2. Germline V gives CDR1 KGHDR, CDR2 SFDVKD. The V segment lost 5 bases and the J segment 4 bases; nucleotides outside the gene matches: 23. CDR3 size: 22 residues. The DNA for the CDR3 is TGTGCCACCAGTGCGGTAGGGACTAGCGGGGGAAACTCTCTCGGGCCCCGAGAGACCCAGTACTTC. The encoded protein is CATSAVGTSGGNSLGPRETQYF.

The gene calls are TRBV30 and TRBJ1-1; weak D call: TRBD1 (5 bases). The germline V gene encodes CDR1 GTSNPN and CDR2 SVGIG (reference sequence). CDR3 length: 13 residues. Deletions cut 2 bases from V and 3 bases from J, with 10 bases between. Here the CDR3 DNA reads TGTGCCTGGAGTCTTCAGGGCTACACTGAAGCTTTCTTT. Translated, it gives CAWSLQGYTEAFF.

This CDR3 reads CASTGQGAHRGYTF. The CDR3 DNA follows: TGTGCCAGCACGGGACAGGGGGCCCATAGGGGCTACACCTTC. The chain combines TRBV28 with TRBJ1-2; 12 bases are a match to TRBD1. J gave up 8 bases and V 7 bases, and 8 bases lay outside the gene matches. Germline V gene sequence: CDR1 MDHEN, CDR2 SYDVKM. This CDR3 is 14 amino acids long.

This clone has a single count. This chain links TRBV24-1 with TRBJ2-1; D might be TRBD1 (6 bases). This CDR3 has 16 amino acids. In germline, CDR1 is KGHDR, CDR2 SFDVKD. Between the trimmed V and J ends, which lost 4 bases and 1 base, there was a span of 13 bases. The CDR3 region is CATSEGRGSSYNEQFF. The CDR3, as DNA: TGTGCCACCAGTGAGGGCAGGGGATCATCCTACAATGAGCAGTTCTTC.

The chain carries TRBV5-1 and TRBJ1-6; 9 nucleotides align to TRBD1. V lost 4 bases and J lost 7; bases outside the gene matches: 6. Germline loops: CDR1 SGHRS, CDR2 YFSETQ. There are 15 residues in the CDR3. The CDR3 here is CASSLQGAGNSPLHF. The CDR3, as DNA: TGCGCCAGCAGCCTACAGGGGGCTGGCAATTCACCCCTCCACTTT. Complete variable domain (other parts from reference TRBV5-1 and TRBJ1-6): KAGVTQTPRYLIKTRGQQVTLSCSPISGHRSVSWYQQTPGQGLQFLFEYFSETQRNKGNFPGRFSGRQFSNSRSEMNVSTLELGDSALYLCASSLQGAGNSPLHFGNGTRLTVT.

The chain uses TRBV19 and TRBJ2-7; a weak D match, TRBD1 (5 bases). There are 14 residues in the CDR3. Germline lookup yields CDR1 LNHDA and CDR2 SQIVND (reference sequence). Trimming shortened V by 6 bases and J by 4 bases, and 16 bases separated the two germline ends. CDR3 amino acids: CASRKQGGIYEQYF. The CDR3 DNA is TGTGCCAGTAGAAAGCAGGGTGGGATATACGAGCAGTACTTC.

The CDR3 DNA is TGTGCCAGTAGTTGGCGGGAGCAGTACTTC. This gives the protein CASSWREQYF. The J gene is TRBJ2-7, the V gene TRBV19, with D uncertain. This CDR3 is built from 10 residues. V shed 5 bases and J shed 7 bases, with 6 bases lying between them. CDR1 and CDR2 from the germline V gene are LNHDA and SQIVND (reference sequence).